The rows below give T cell receptor beta chains drawn from one sample of a study of circulating CD8 cells and anti-PD-1 response in melanoma. TCRdb recomputed calls from the reads with MiXCR, one row per CDR3 protein. The profile shows about 2,100 distinct CDR3 sequences, roughly 6.9% of them singletons. Specimen: CD8+ T cells from PBMCs, collected at baseline or after one month of anti-PD-1 therapy (not recorded which). Receptors originate from a human donor with melanoma. The CDR3 runs from the conserved cysteine through the conserved F or W. Part of the rows lack a size; the others show once, few, many or a class for expanded clones.

medium-sized	TRBV28	TRBJ2-7	CASSSEPGLAFYEQYF
medium-sized	TRBV29-1	TRBJ2-6	CSAISGGAGANVLTF
medium-sized	TRBV28	TRBJ2-7	CASSLGNYEQYF
few	TRBV5-4	TRBJ2-7	CASSPGTSGRGSYEQYF
-	TRBV19	TRBJ1-1	CASSISTGRTEAFF
medium-sized	TRBV27	TRBJ2-5	CASSLSLGRVAETQYF
few	TRBV19	TRBJ1-2	CASTTDKRYGYTF
medium-sized	TRBV28	TRBJ2-7	CASRESSYEQYF
medium-sized	TRBV6-5	TRBJ2-3	CASSPQTGGLGTQYF
-	TRBV9	TRBJ2-7	CASSVSGASAYEQYF
few	TRBV25-1	TRBJ2-1	CAGSWASGTSEQFF
medium-sized	TRBV28	TRBJ2-7	CASSPLRTSYEQYF
medium-sized	TRBV28	TRBJ2-4	CASSSSSGLAKNIQYF
medium-sized	TRBV24-1	TRBJ1-2	CATSELGQDYTF
medium-sized	TRBV27	TRBJ1-6	CASSPRGRIGSPLHF
medium-sized	TRBV14	TRBJ2-1	CASSQDQGLAGRYNEQFF
medium-sized	TRBV6-4	TRBJ2-7	CASSDSWESDEQYF
medium-sized	TRBV28	TRBJ1-5	CASTTGNQPQHF
few	TRBV28	TRBJ2-1	CASTVYSSYNEQFF
medium-sized	TRBV19	TRBJ2-2	CASSPQRAVAGELFF
medium-sized	TRBV19	TRBJ2-2	CASTLGVVPGELFF
medium-sized	TRBV2	TRBJ1-1	CASSDGISTEAFF
few	TRBV20-1	TRBJ2-3	CSADRGISTDTQYF
medium-sized	TRBV29-1	TRBJ1-2	CSVEEQGTGKGYTF
medium-sized	TRBV7-9	TRBJ2-7	CASSFPLSYEQYF
large	TRBV29-1	TRBJ2-2	CSVEVAATGELFF
few	TRBV28	TRBJ2-2	CASSLSPGGGGELFF
medium-sized	TRBV19	TRBJ2-7	CASSMFGGSIHEQYF
medium-sized	TRBV10-3	TRBJ2-1	CAIRATGSSNEQFF
medium-sized	TRBV4-1	TRBJ1-3	CASSHLRDSGNTIYF
medium-sized	TRBV28	TRBJ2-1	CASSFEGGVNNEQFF
few	TRBV14	TRBJ2-3	CASSQELADTDTQYF